The 18 T cell receptor beta chains in this list originate from one sample, sequenced in a study of molecular identifiers for immune sequencing clone quantification. TCRdb analysed the PCR reads with MiXCR anew, one entry per CDR3 protein. Here the sample spans a few hundred thousand distinct CDR3 sequences, roughly a quarter being singletons. The sequencing sample was made of naive CD8+ T cells from blood, with Jurkat cell RNA spiked in. Subset specified: FACS-sorted CD8+CD4-CCR7+CD45RA+ naive T cells. Receptor source: a human donor in good health. Some libraries in this study had Jurkat cell RNA spiked in.

This clonotype was counted between two and nine times. V gene TRBV4-2 combines with J gene TRBJ2-7; 14 bases map to TRBD2. The germline gives CDR1 LGHNA, CDR2 YNFKEQ. With V trimmed by 3 bases and J by 4 bases, 2 bases remained unmatched. The CDR3 runs to 15 residues. In DNA form, the CDR3 reads TGTGCCAGCAGCCACCGGACTAGCGGGAGGTACGAGCAGTACTTC. This gives the protein CASSHRTSGRYEQYF.

As concerns this clonotype: The junction and the germline gene differ at one end; a read error may be behind it. The chain uses TRBV15 and TRBJ2-2, with D perhaps matching TRBD1 or TRBD2 (5 bases each). Germline V gives CDR1 LNHNV, CDR2 YYDKDF (reference sequence). The CDR3 is 19 residues long. This CDR3 reads CATSSNLPGSLTSTGELSF. CDR3 in DNA: TGTGCCACCAGCTCCAACTTGCCAGGGTCCTTAACGAGTACCGGGGAGCTGTCTTTT.

The chain links TRBV6-5 to TRBJ2-7; TRBD2 is a possible D gene (6 bases). The CDR3 contains 15 residues. Per germline, CDR1 MNHEY and CDR2 SVGAGI. V lost 7 bases and J 5 bases, leaving 21 bases between the germline ends. The CDR3 region is CASTAPGHGGNEQYF. The DNA for the CDR3 is TGTGCCAGCACCGCCCCCGGACATGGAGGGAACGAGCAGTACTTC.

This clonotype occurred once. Given the absence of the conserved phenylalanine or tryptophan at the CDR3 end, a read error is likely. The chain uses TRBV27 and TRBJ1-5; 7 bases line up with TRBD1. Germline CDR1 reads MNHEY; CDR2 reads SMNVEV (reference sequence). V shed 2 bases, J shed 3 bases, and the junction held 4 bases outside the gene matches. The CDR3 is made up of 15 amino acids. The CDR3 DNA reads TGTGCCAGCAGTTTACAGGGGGTTAACAATCAGCCCCAGCATCTT. Encoded protein: CASSLQGVNNQPQHL.

The genes are TRBV12-3 or TRBV12-4 and TRBJ2-5, with 10 bases identical to TRBD1. The V and J ends lost 5 bases and 4 bases, in that order; junction bases with no gene match: 4. This CDR3 spans 14 amino acids. CDR3 sequence reads: CASSEDRGRETQYF. DNA of the CDR3: TGTGCCAGCAGTGAAGACAGGGGGCGAGAGACCCAGTACTTC.

This clonotype was seen more than once but under ten times. V and J are TRBV30 and TRBJ1-5; no clear D. In germline, CDR1 is GTSNPN, CDR2 SVGIG (reference sequence). This CDR3 is 13 amino acids long. Trimming removed 0 bases at V and 5 bases at J, with 8 bases between. The CDR3 coding sequence is TGTGCCTGGAGTGTACAGAAGCATCAGCCCCAGCATTTT. Amino acid sequence: CAWSVQKHQPQHF.

With respect to this clonotype: A much bigger clone sits one base away, suggesting this may be a read error. V gene TRBV12-3 or TRBV12-4 combines with J gene TRBJ2-3; D perhaps matches TRBD1 (5 bases). CDR3 length: 13 amino acids. The CDR3 nucleotides read TGTGCCAGCAGTTTGACAGTCACAGGTACGCAGTATTTT. It translates to CASSLTVTGTQYF.

This clonotype was observed many times. The chain couples TRBV5-4 to TRBJ2-2, with TRBD2 matching 10 bases. Trimming cost V 0 bases and J 5 bases; bases outside gene matches: 1. Germline CDR1 and CDR2: SGHNT and YYREEE (reference sequence). The CDR3 runs 15 residues. CDR3 coding DNA: TGTGCCAGCAGCTTGGGGACTAGCGGAACCGGGGAGCTGTTTTTT. It specifies CASSLGTSGTGELFF.

This clonotype was counted a few times. CDR3 DNA sequence: TGTGCCAGCAGCCTGACCGGACTTGGGAGCTCCTATAATTCACCCCTCCACTTT. It translates to CASSLTGLGSSYNSPLHF. The chain combines TRBV7-2 with TRBJ1-6; no firm D call. This CDR3 region has 18 residues. Trimming removed 5 bases at V and 0 bases at J, with 17 bases between. The germline gives CDR1 SGHTA, CDR2 FQGNSA.

At least ten counts were recorded for this clonotype. V gene TRBV11-2 combines with J gene TRBJ2-3; 9 bases map to TRBD1. V lost 5 bases, J lost 5 bases, and 8 bases stayed unmatched. The CDR3 spans 15 residues. Germline CDR1 is SGHAT and CDR2 is FQNNGV. The CDR3 DNA reads TGTGCCAGCAGCCTGGCGGGACAGGGCGGAGATACGCAGTATTTT. It translates to CASSLAGQGGDTQYF.

This chain connects TRBV2 to TRBJ1-2, with D maybe TRBD1 (5 bases). Deletions cut 4 bases from V and 4 bases from J, with 16 bases between. Germline V gives CDR1 SNHLY, CDR2 FYNNEI. The CDR3 extends over 15 amino acids. This chain's CDR3 is CASSGPLRVSYGYTF. In DNA form, the CDR3 reads TGTGCCAGCAGTGGCCCCCTCAGGGTTAGCTATGGCTACACCTTC.

This clonotype was seen once. The junction departs from the called germline gene at one end, perhaps through a read error. The chain joins TRBV24-1 to TRBJ2-7, with D perhaps given as TRBD1 or TRBD2 (6 bases each). CDR1 is KGHDR and CDR2 is SFDVKD in the germline V gene. The length of the CDR3 is 15 residues. The CDR3 spells CAPSVPVTGGSEQYF. The CDR3 nucleotides read TGTGCCCCCAGTGTGCCGGTGACCGGGGGCTCCGAGCAGTACTTC.

This clonotype was seen at least ten times. This chain links TRBV29-1 with TRBJ1-1; the D gene is possibly TRBD1 (6 bases). The germline CDR1 and CDR2 sequences are SQVTM and ANQGSEA. The CDR3 consists of 13 residues. The ends were cut back, 4 bases at V and 0 bases at J, with 9 bases in the middle. CDR3 DNA: TGCAGCGTTGGAGGGGGGTTGAACACTGAAGCTTTCTTT. Protein product: CSVGGGLNTEAFF.

The CDR3 sequence: CASSQTGTAYYGEQFF. CDR3 bases: TGCGCCAGCAGCCAAACCGGGACAGCCTATTACGGTGAGCAGTTCTTC. The rearrangement links TRBV4-1 to TRBJ2-1; TRBD1 aligns across 7 bases. Germline V gene lookup returns CDR1 MGHRA and CDR2 YSYEKL. This CDR3 is built from 16 residues. V was pared by 2 bases and J by 9 bases, with 13 bases of the junction left unmatched.

This clonotype was found a few times. V usage is TRBV11-2 and J usage is TRBJ2-1, with D tentatively TRBD1 or TRBD2 (6 bases each). In germline, CDR1 is SGHAT, CDR2 FQNNGV. The length of the CDR3 is 18 residues. The V gene lost 4 bases and the J gene lost 0 bases, with 19 bases spanning the gap. The CDR3 sequence is CASSSLSGDMSSYNEQFF. The CDR3 DNA reads TGTGCCAGCAGCTCCCTATCGGGGGACATGAGCTCCTACAATGAGCAGTTCTTC.

The sample holds a few counts of this clonotype. V usage is TRBV4-3 and J usage is TRBJ1-1; D is perhaps TRBD1 (5 bases). Germline V gives CDR1 LGHNA, CDR2 YSLEER. The CDR3 sequence is 14 residues long. V lost 3 bases to trimming and J lost 2 bases, with 10 bases between them. This CDR3 is CASSQLRGNTEAFF. The CDR3 DNA reads TGCGCCAGCAGCCAGCTCCGGGGCAACACTGAAGCTTTCTTT.

The chain is built from TRBV6-5 and TRBJ2-7, with 11 bases fitting TRBD1. J lost 8 bases, V lost 7 bases, and 10 bases had no gene match. This CDR3 contains 14 residues. Germline V gene data show CDR1 as MNHEY and CDR2 as SVGAGI. The CDR3 DNA is TGTGCCAGCACCAACCGGACAGGGGGCAGGAAGCAGTACTTC. Its protein product is CASTNRTGGRKQYF.

This clonotype has only a few counts. V gene TRBV5-5 combines with J gene TRBJ1-5; possible D gene TRBD1, 6 bases. CDR3 length equals 17 residues. The V and J ends lost 4 bases and 2 bases respectively, with 19 bases between them. The germline CDR1 and CDR2 sequences are SGHKS and YYEKEE (reference sequence). The CDR3 region has the DNA TGTGCCAGCAGCCCGGAACCAGGGGAAGGGGGCAATCAGCCCCAGCATTTT. Its protein is CASSPEPGEGGNQPQHF.